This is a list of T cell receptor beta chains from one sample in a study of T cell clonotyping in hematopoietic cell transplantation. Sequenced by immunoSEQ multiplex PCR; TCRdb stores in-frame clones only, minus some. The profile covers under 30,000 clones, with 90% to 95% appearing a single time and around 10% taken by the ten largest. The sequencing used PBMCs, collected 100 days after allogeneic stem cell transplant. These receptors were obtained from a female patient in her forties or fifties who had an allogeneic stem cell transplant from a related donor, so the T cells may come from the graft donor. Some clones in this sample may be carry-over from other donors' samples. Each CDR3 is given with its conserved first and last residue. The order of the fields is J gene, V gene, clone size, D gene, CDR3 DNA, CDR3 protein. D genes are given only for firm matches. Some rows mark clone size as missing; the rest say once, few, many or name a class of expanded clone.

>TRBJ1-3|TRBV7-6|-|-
TGTGGAGTGCCACAGAGCTCTGGAAACACCATATATTTT
CGVPQSSGNTIYF
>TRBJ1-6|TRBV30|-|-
TGTGCCTGGAGGGGTACAGCCAATTCACCCCTCCACTTT
CAWRGTANSPLHF
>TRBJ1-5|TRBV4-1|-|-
TGCGCCAGCAGCCAAGTAGCGGCCTTGGACCGAAATCAGCCCCAGCATTTT
CASSQVAALDRNQPQHF
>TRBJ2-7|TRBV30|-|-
TGTGCCTGGAGTGAGAAGGGTCCCCTCTCCTACGAGCAGTACTTC
CAWSEKGPLSYEQYF
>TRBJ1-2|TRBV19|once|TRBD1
TGTGCCAGTAAAGACAGGGTCTGGGGCTACACCTTC
CASKDRVWGYTF
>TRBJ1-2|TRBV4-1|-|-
TGCGCCAGCAGCCAATTCCTGGACAACTATGGCTACACCTTC
CASSQFLDNYGYTF
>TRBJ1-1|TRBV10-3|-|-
TGTGCCACCGACTCGGGGGAATACACTGAAGCTTTCTTT
CATDSGEYTEAFF
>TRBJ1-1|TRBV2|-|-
TGTGCCAGCACCCTTTTGGGGGGCGGGGGCACTGAAGCTTTCTTT
CASTLLGGGGTEAFF
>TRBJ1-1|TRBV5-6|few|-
TGTGCCAGCAGCTTGAATGGGGCAATTACTATTGAAGCTTTCTTT
CASSLNGAITIEAFF
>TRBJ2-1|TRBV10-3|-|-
TGTGCCATCAGTGACCCTACTAGCAATGAGCAGTTCTTC
CAISDPTSNEQFF
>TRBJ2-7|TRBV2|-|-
TGTGCCAGCAGCGTACTCAGGGACGGGGAGCAGTACTTC
CASSVLRDGEQYF
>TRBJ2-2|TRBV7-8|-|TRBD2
TGTGCCAGCAGCCCGCTAGCGGGGGGTAACACCGGGGAGCTGTTTTTT
CASSPLAGGNTGELFF
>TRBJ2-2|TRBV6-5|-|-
TGTGCCACCCGAAGGGTGGACGGGGAGCTGTTTTTT
CATRRVDGELFF
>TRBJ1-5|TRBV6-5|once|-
TGTGCCAGCAGCATCAGGGCGTATAGCAATCAGCCCCAGCATTTT
CASSIRAYSNQPQHF
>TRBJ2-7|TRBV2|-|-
TGTGCCAGCAGTGAGGCAGGGGGGAGCGAGCAGTACTTC
CASSEAGGSEQYF
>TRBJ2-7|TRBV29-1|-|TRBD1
TGCAGCGTTGGCCGGACAGGGGGCGAGCAGTACTTC
CSVGRTGGEQYF
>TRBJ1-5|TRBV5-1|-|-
TGTGCCAGCAGCCCCCAAGGGAACAATCAGCCCCAGCATTTT
CASSPQGNNQPQHF
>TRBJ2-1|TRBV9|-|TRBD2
TGTGCCAGCAGCCCCCAGCGGGGCCTTTACAATGAGCAGTTCTTC
CASSPQRGLYNEQFF
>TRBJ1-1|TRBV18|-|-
TGTGCCAGCTCATCGCTCATGGACAGCCCGAACACTGAAGCTTTCTTT
CASSSLMDSPNTEAFF
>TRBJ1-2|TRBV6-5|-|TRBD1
TGTGCCAGCACCGGGACAGGGGGCGCAGTGGGCGGCTACACCTTC
CASTGTGGAVGGYTF
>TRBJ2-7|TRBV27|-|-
TGTGCCAGCAGACGTACTTCCTCCGTATGGATTTACGAGCAGTACTTC
CASRRTSSVWIYEQYF
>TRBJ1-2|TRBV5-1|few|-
TGCGCCAGCAGCCCGGACACTACGACGGGTGGCTACACCTTC
CASSPDTTTGGYTF
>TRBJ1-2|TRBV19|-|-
TGTGCCACCATGGGGGGGCCTGGGGGCTACACCTTC
CATMGGPGGYTF
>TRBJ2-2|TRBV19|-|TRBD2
TGTGCCAGTAGCTCGGGAGGACGCCGTTGGGATAACACCGGGGAGCTGTTTTTT
CASSSGGRRWDNTGELFF
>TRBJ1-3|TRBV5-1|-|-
TGCGCCAGCAGCTTGCTAGGGGGGTCTGGAAACACCATATATTTT
CASSLLGGSGNTIYF
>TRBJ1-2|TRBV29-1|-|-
TGCAGCGTTGGGGCAGGGCGAGGCTACACCTTC
CSVGAGRGYTF